This T cell receptor (beta chain) is drawn from a study of CD8+CD57+ T cells in acquired aplastic anemia. General study points: Shared by patients and controls, 25 to 35 CD8+ CDR3s were abundant in patients.

Profiles of TCR beta VDJ and CDR3 were generated from a genomic DNA template. Via MiXCR, TCRdb re-called the reads, giving one row per CDR3 protein. Found here are some 210,000 distinct CDR3 sequences, around 60% of them singletons; the top ten hold about 29%. Germline V gene data show CDR1 as MNHEY and CDR2 as SMNVEV (reference sequence). CDR3 size: 13 residues. The V gene lost 5 bases and the J gene lost 3 bases, with 11 bases spanning the gap. Regarding this clonotype: The antigen remains undetermined.

The specimen sequenced was sorted CD4+, CD8+, or CD8+CD57+ T cells (not recorded which) from PBMCs. The V gene is TRBV27, the J gene TRBJ2-7; TRBD1 is a possible D gene (5 bases). This clonotype was sampled from a human donor in good health. CDR3 DNA sequence: TGTGCCAGCAGTGTAGGGGCCCTCTACGAGCAGTACTTC. Translated: CASSVGALYEQYF.